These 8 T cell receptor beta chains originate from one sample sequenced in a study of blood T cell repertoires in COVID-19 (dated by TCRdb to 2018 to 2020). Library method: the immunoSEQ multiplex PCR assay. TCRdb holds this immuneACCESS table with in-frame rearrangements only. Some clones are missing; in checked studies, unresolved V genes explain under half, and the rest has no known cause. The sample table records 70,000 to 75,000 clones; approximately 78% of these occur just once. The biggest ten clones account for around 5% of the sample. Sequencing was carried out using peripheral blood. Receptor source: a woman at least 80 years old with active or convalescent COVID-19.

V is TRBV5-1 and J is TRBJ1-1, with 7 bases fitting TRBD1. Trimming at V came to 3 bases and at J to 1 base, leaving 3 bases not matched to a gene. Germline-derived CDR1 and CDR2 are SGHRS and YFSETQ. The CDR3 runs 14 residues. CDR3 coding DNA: TGCGCCAGCAGCTGGGACAGCGCGAACACTGAAGCTTTCTTT. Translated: CASSWDSANTEAFF. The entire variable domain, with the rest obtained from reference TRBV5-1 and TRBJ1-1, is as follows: KAGVTQTPRYLIKTRGQQVTLSCSPISGHRSVSWYQQTPGQGLQFLFEYFSETQRNKGNFPGRFSGRQFSNSRSEMNVSTLELGDSALYLCASSWDSANTEAFFGQGTRLTVV.

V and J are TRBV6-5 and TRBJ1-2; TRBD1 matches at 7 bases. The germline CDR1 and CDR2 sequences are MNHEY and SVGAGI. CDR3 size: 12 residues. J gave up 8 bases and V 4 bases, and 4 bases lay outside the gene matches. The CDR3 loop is CASSFPTGGYTF. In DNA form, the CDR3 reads TGTGCCAGCAGTTTCCCGACAGGGGGCTACACCTTC.

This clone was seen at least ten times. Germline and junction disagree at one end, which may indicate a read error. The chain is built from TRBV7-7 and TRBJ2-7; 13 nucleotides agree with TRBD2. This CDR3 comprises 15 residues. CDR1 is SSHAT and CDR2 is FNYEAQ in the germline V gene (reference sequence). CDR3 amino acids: CASSLGLAGFDEQYF. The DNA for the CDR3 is TGTGCTAGCAGCTTGGGACTAGCGGGGTTCGACGAGCAGTACTTC.

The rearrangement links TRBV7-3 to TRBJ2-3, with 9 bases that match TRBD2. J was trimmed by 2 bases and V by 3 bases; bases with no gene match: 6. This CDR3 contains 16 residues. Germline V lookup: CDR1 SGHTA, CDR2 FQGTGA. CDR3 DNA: TGTGCCAGCAGCTTTCAAGCGGGAGGAGTCACAGATACGCAGTATTTT. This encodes CASSFQAGGVTDTQYF. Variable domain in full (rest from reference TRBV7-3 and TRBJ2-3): GAGVSQTPSNKVTEKGKYVELRCDPISGHTALYWYRQSLGQGPEFLIYFQGTGAADDSGLPNDRFFAVRPEGSVSTLKIQRTERGDSAVYLCASSFQAGGVTDTQYFGPGTRLTVL.

The CDR3 DNA is TGTGCCAGCAGCTTAGTTACTGGACAGGGGCCAAATGAAAAACTGTTTTTT. Its translation is CASSLVTGQGPNEKLFF. V gene TRBV7-8 combines with J gene TRBJ1-4; 9 bases are a match to TRBD1. CDR3 length equals 17 residues. V lost 1 base to trimming and J lost 5 bases; unmatched junction nucleotides: 8. Germline V lookup: CDR1 SGHVS, CDR2 FQNEAQ.

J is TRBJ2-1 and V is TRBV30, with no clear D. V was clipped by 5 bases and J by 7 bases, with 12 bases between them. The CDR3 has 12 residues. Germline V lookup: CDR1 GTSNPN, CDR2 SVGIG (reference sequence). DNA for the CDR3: TGTGCCTGGGGGTCTCGTATGAATGAGCAGTTCTTC. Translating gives CAWGSRMNEQFF. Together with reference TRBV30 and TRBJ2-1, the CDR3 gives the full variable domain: SQTIHQWPATLVQPVGSPLSLECTVEGTSNPNLYWYRQAAGRGLQLLFYSVGIGQISSEVPQNLSASRPQDRQFILSSKKLLLSDSGFYLCAWGSRMNEQFFGPGTRLTVL.

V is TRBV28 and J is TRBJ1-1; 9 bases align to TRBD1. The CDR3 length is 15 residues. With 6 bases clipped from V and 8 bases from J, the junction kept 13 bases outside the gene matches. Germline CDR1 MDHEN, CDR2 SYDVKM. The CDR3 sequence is CASRLIPGQGTEAFF. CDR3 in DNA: TGTGCCAGCAGATTGATCCCGGGACAGGGAACGGAAGCTTTCTTT.

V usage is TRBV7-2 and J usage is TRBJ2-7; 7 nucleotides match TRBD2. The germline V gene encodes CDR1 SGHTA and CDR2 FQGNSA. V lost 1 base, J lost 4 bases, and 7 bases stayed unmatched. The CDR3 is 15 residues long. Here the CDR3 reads CASSLESSGVYEQYF. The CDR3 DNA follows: TGTGCCAGCAGCTTAGAGTCTAGCGGCGTATACGAGCAGTACTTC.